These 16 T cell receptor beta chains came from one sample sequenced in a study of blood T cell repertoires in COVID-19. Assay used: immunoSEQ multiplex PCR; TCRdb lists only in-frame clones, some missing. The data show some 140,000 clones, more than 70% seen once. Source material: peripheral blood. Receptors originate from a human donor in a cohort sampled during active COVID-19.

The chain combines TRBV6-1 with TRBJ1-5; the match to TRBD1 covers 9 bases. The CDR3 covers 15 residues. Trimming at V came to 3 bases and at J to 6 bases, leaving 6 bases not matched to a gene. The germline gives CDR1 MNHNS, CDR2 SASEGT. The CDR3 region is CASSELTGGGQPQHF. DNA for the CDR3: TGTGCCAGCAGTGAGTTAACAGGGGGCGGTCAGCCCCAGCATTTT.

This clone was detected only a few times. The J gene is TRBJ2-2, the V gene TRBV7-9, with 8 bases fitting TRBD2. The CDR3 covers 17 residues. CDR1 and CDR2 (germline): SEHNR, FQNEAQ (reference sequence). J lost 3 bases, V lost 6 bases, and 12 bases had no gene match. The CDR3 DNA sequence: TGTGCCAGCAGAGAAAAGGGACCGGGAGGGGACACCGGGGAGCTGTTTTTT. Protein: CASREKGPGGDTGELFF.

A single count supports this clone. This chain connects TRBV7-9 to TRBJ1-2; 8 bases line up with TRBD1. Germline V gene sequence: CDR1 SEHNR, CDR2 FQNEAQ (reference sequence). The CDR3 sequence is 13 residues long. Trimming took 4 bases from V and 3 from J; bases not matched to a gene: 1. The CDR3 DNA follows: TGTGCCAGCAGCTCGGACAGGGACTATGGCTACACCTTC. Translated, it gives CASSSDRDYGYTF.

This clone was counted once. J is TRBJ2-1 and V is TRBV7-6, with 10 bases fitting TRBD2. The CDR3 runs to 15 residues. V trimming: 7 bases; J trimming: 5 bases; junction bases outside the gene matches: 8. In germline, CDR1 is SGHVS, CDR2 FNYEAQ. The CDR3 is CASTLAGATNNEQFF. CDR3 nucleotide sequence: TGTGCCAGCACTCTAGCGGGGGCTACTAACAATGAGCAGTTCTTC.

The CDR3 DNA reads TGTGCCATCAGTGTTACTAGCGGGGAGACCCAGTACTTC. Translated, it gives CAISVTSGETQYF. V and J are TRBV10-3 and TRBJ2-5; 9 bases are a match to TRBD2. V trimming: 4 bases; J trimming: 5 bases; junction bases outside the gene matches: 2. Germline V gives CDR1 ENHRY, CDR2 SYGVKD. This CDR3 is built from 13 residues.

The rearrangement links TRBV6-6 to TRBJ2-2; D unresolved. CDR3 size: 14 residues. Germline CDR1 and CDR2: MNHNY and SVGAGI (reference sequence). The ends were cut back, 6 bases at V and 3 bases at J, with 11 bases in the middle. CDR3 DNA sequence: TGTGCCAGCAGCAAGTTGACTTACACCGGGGAGCTGTTTTTT. Its translation is CASSKLTYTGELFF.

The V and J genes are TRBV3-1 (or the pseudogene TRBV3-2) and TRBJ1-6, with D perhaps TRBD1 (5 bases). V lost 4 bases and J lost 6, with 16 bases in between. From germline, CDR1 is LGHDT and CDR2 YNNKEL (reference sequence). The CDR3 contains 16 residues. The CDR3 DNA reads as TGTGCCAGCAGCCGGTTGCGGACAAGGAGTAATTCACCCCTCCACTTT. It encodes CASSRLRTRSNSPLHF.

The chain links TRBV3-1 (or the pseudogene TRBV3-2) to TRBJ1-1, with TRBD1 matching over 9 bases. Germline trimming cut 1 base from V and 0 bases from J; bases unmatched to any gene: 6. In germline, CDR1 is LGHDT, CDR2 YNNKEL (reference sequence). The length of the CDR3 is 17 residues. CDR3 nucleotides: TGTGCCAGCAGCCAAGGACAGGGGGTTCTCATGAACACTGAAGCTTTCTTT. It is translated as CASSQGQGVLMNTEAFF.

This clone has only a few counts. The chain carries TRBV7-3 and TRBJ1-6; D remains unclear. Between the trimmed V and J ends, which lost 2 bases and 7 bases, there was a span of 9 bases. CDR1 is SGHTA and CDR2 is FQGTGA in the germline V gene. The CDR3 covers 14 residues. The CDR3 bases are TGTGCCAGCAGCTTAGGGCAGACAAATTCACCCCTCCACTTT. Residues: CASSLGQTNSPLHF.

This clone was seen only once. The chain couples TRBV11-3 to TRBJ2-2; no firm D call. This CDR3 is 14 amino acids long. V dropped 2 bases and J dropped 2 bases, with 6 bases sitting between them. The germline V gene has CDR1 SGHNT and CDR2 YENEEA. CDR3 residues: CASSLIGNTGELFF. The CDR3 coding sequence is TGTGCCAGCAGCTTAATCGGTAACACCGGGGAGCTGTTTTTT.

The J gene is TRBJ1-4, the V gene TRBV28, with 8 bases lining up with TRBD1. Germline assignment: CDR1 MDHEN and CDR2 SYDVKM. The V and J ends lost 5 bases and 3 bases, in that order; junction bases with no gene match: 5. The CDR3 spans 15 residues. The CDR3 here is CASSQAGQANEKLFF. In DNA, the CDR3 is TGTGCCAGCAGTCAAGCGGGACAGGCTAATGAAAAACTGTTTTTT.

The chain recombines TRBV30 with TRBJ2-7, with 9 bases matching TRBD1. This CDR3 spans 14 amino acids. The germline CDR1 and CDR2 sequences are GTSNPN and SVGIG (reference sequence). V was pared by 2 bases and J by 2 bases, with 4 bases of the junction left unmatched. The CDR3 nucleotides read TGTGCCTGGAGTCCAGGACAGGGGACCTACGAGCAGTACTTC. It is translated as CAWSPGQGTYEQYF.

CDR3 in DNA: TGTGCCAGCAGCCTACTAGCGGGAGACGGTGAGCAGTACGTC. Its translation: CASSLLAGDGEQYV. The chain carries TRBV7-6 and TRBJ2-7, with 11 positions matching TRBD2. The CDR3 consists of 14 residues. J was trimmed by 7 bases and V by 5 bases; bases with no gene match: 7. The V gene's germline CDR1 is SGHVS and CDR2 FNYEAQ.

This clone was seen just once. This sequence joins TRBV11-3 and TRBJ2-3; 15 bases agree with TRBD2. CDR3 length equals 15 residues. The V segment lost 4 bases and the J segment 6 bases; nucleotides outside the gene matches: 2. Germline V gene lookup returns CDR1 SGHNT and CDR2 YENEEA. The CDR3 loop reads CASSSGTSGRDTQYF. For the CDR3, the DNA is TGTGCCAGCAGCTCAGGGACTAGCGGGAGGGATACGCAGTATTTT.

The chain uses TRBV18 and TRBJ2-1; D not certain. V gave up 3 bases and J gave up 3 bases, with 9 bases separating them. Germline V lookup: CDR1 KGHSH, CDR2 LQKENI. CDR3 length: 14 amino acids. CDR3 residues: CASSPISGYNEQFF. DNA of the CDR3: TGTGCCAGCTCACCGATTTCGGGCTACAATGAGCAGTTCTTC. The whole variable domain, filled in from reference TRBV18 and TRBJ2-1, reads NAGVMQNPRHLVRRRGQEARLRCSPMKGHSHVYWYRQLPEEGLKFMVYLQKENIIDESGMPKERFSAEFPKEGPSILRIQQVVRGDSAAYFCASSPISGYNEQFFGPGTRLTVL.

The chain carries TRBV11-2 and TRBJ1-2; possible D gene TRBD1, 6 bases. CDR1 and CDR2 (germline): SGHAT, FQNNGV. The CDR3 contains 16 residues. Deletions cut 3 bases from V and 3 bases from J, with 17 bases between. The CDR3 DNA is TGTGCCAGCAGCTTTTCCCTTAGGGCAGGGGACTATGGCTACACCTTC. Its translation is CASSFSLRAGDYGYTF.